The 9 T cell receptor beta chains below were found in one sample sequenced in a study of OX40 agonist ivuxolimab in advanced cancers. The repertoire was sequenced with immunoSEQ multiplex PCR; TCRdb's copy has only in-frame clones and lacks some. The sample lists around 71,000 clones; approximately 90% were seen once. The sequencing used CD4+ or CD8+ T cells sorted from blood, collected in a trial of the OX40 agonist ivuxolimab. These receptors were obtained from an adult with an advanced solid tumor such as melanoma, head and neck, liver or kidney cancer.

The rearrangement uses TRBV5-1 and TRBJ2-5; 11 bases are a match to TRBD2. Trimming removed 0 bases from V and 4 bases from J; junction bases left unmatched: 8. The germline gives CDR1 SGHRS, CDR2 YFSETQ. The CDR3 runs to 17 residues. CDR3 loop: CASSLGGSGRALETQYF. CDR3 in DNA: TGCGCCAGCAGCTTGGGAGGTAGCGGGAGGGCCTTAGAGACCCAGTACTTC.

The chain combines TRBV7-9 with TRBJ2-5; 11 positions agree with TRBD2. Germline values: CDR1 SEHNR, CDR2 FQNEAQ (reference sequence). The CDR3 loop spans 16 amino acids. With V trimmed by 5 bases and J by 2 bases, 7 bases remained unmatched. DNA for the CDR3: TGTGCCAGCAGCCCTGGGACTAGCGGAGGGCAAGAGACCCAGTACTTC. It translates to CASSPGTSGGQETQYF.

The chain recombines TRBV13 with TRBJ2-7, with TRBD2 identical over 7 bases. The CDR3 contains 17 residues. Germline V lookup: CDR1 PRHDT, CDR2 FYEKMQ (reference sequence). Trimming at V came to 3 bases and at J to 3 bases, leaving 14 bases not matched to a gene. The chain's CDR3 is CASSLDWEASGYYEQYF. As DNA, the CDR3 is TGTGCCAGCAGCTTGGATTGGGAGGCTAGCGGATACTACGAGCAGTACTTC.

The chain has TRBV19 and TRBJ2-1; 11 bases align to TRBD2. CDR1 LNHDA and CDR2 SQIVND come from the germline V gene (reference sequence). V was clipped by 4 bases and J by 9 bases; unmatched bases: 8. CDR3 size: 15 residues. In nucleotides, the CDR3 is TGTGCCAGTAGTACCGGGACTAGCGGCCGAGGTGAGCAGTTCTTC. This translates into CASSTGTSGRGEQFF.

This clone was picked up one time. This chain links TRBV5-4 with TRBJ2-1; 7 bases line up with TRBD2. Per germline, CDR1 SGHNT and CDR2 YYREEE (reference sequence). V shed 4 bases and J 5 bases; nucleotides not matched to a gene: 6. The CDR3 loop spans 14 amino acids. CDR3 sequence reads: CASSARTRDNEQFF. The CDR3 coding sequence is TGTGCCAGCAGCGCCCGGACTAGGGACAATGAGCAGTTCTTC.

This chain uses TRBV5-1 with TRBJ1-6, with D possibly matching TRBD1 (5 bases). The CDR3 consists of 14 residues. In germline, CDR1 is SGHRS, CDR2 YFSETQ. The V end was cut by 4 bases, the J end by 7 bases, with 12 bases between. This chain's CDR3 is CASSPTGTNSPLHF. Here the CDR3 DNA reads TGCGCCAGCAGCCCCACCGGGACGAATTCACCCCTCCACTTT.

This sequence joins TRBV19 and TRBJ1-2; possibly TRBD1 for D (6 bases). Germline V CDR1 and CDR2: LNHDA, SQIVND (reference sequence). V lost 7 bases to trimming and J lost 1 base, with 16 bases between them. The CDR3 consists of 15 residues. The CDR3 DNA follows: TGTGCCAGTACCATCGGGGGGCCCAATAACTATGGCTACACCTTC. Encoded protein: CASTIGGPNNYGYTF.

CDR3 protein: CASSLQGSLSPLHF. CDR3 nucleotides: TGTGCCAGCAGTCTTCAGGGTTCATTGTCACCCCTCCACTTT. The rearrangement joins TRBV2 to TRBJ1-6, with D possibly TRBD1 on 5 matching bases. CDR3 length equals 14 residues. V lost 5 bases to trimming and J lost 10 bases, with 15 bases between them. The germline V gene encodes CDR1 SNHLY and CDR2 FYNNEI. The whole variable domain, remainder taken from reference TRBV2 and TRBJ1-6, is EPEVTQTPSHQVTQMGQEVILRCVPISNHLYFYWYRQILGQKVEFLVSFYNNEISEKSEIFDDQFSVERPDGSNFTLKIRSTKLEDSAMYFCASSLQGSLSPLHFGNGTRLTVT.

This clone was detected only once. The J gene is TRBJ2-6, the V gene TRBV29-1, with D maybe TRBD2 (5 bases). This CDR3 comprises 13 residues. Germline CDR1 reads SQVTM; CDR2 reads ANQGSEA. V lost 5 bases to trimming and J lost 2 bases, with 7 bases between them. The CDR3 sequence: CSVRGPGANVLTF. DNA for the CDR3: TGCAGCGTTCGGGGTCCTGGGGCCAACGTCCTGACTTTC.